The sequence of this T cell receptor beta chain was determined in a study of cytomegalovirus exposure and HLA in healthy donors. This clone was picked up one time. The antigen remains undetermined. Points from the study as a whole: Presence/absence analyses supposed approximately even sequencing depth among donors. Overall, under 200 TCR beta chains were annotated as cytomegalovirus-associated.

Losses at the gene ends were 2 bases for V and 5 bases for J; bases not matched to a gene: 12. The CDR3 has 18 amino acids. Per the germline V gene, CDR1 is MNHEY and CDR2 is SMNVEV (reference sequence). Vbeta (60) and Jbeta (13) primers were used in the PCR. Authors' data handling: Tens of millions of unique TCR beta chains, 9 million to 12 million shared, were counted in a later analysis. Assay used: immunoSEQ multiplex PCR; TCRdb lists only in-frame clones, some missing. V, J and clone size were drawn from that table, and D and trimming were deduced from the DNA. The sample includes 150,000 to 200,000 clones, approximately 85% of them seen just once.

Sequenced material: PBMCs. This rearrangement joins TRBV27 to TRBJ2-1, with 10 positions matching TRBD1. This TCR derives from a girl aged 2 to 9 in good health and CMV-seropositive. The CDR3 DNA follows: TGTGCCAGCAGTTTAAGGGGGGCCGGGACAGGGGACGACAATGAGCAGTTCTTC. As protein: CASSLRGAGTGDDNEQFF.